A selection of T cell receptor beta chains follows, all from one sample in a study of blood T cell repertoires in COVID-19. TCRdb keeps only in-frame clones here, not all; method: immunoSEQ multiplex PCR. The sample comprises fewer than 100,000 clones, about 88% of which are singletons, and roughly 46% rests with the top ten. Sequencing was done on a sample of peripheral blood. The receptors derive from a human donor in a cohort sampled during active COVID-19. The conserved cysteine and the conserved F or W are not part of the CDR3 here. Each record gives: V gene, J gene, CDR3 protein.

TRBV2,TRBJ2-1,ASRELAGVNEQF
TRBV18,TRBJ2-5,ASSPGLAGPETQY
TRBV27,TRBJ1-2,ASSLSRGYGYT
TRBV29-1,TRBJ2-2,SALAQGRNTGELF
TRBV5-3,TRBJ2-7,AAPSGHEQY
TRBV5-4,TRBJ2-1,ASSKDGSGSNEQF
TRBV11-3,TRBJ2-6,ASSPGTDIGANVLT
TRBV19,TRBJ2-2,ASKDNRGVNTGELF
TRBV3-1/TRBV3-2,TRBJ1-2,ASSQDGQGNGYT
TRBV6-2/TRBV6-3,TRBJ1-5,ASSVVGGQPQH
TRBV2,TRBJ2-2,ASSEVVADTGELF
TRBV19,TRBJ2-3,ASSTGDSGDTQY
TRBV2,TRBJ2-4,ASSDGLAENIQY
TRBV3-1/TRBV3-2,TRBJ2-5,ASSQVTGGQETQY
TRBV11-3,TRBJ2-5,ASSLGRMETQY
TRBV6-1,TRBJ2-7,ASSEGGTGGFHEQY
TRBV7-6,TRBJ1-1,ASSPEMTGSRDTEAF
TRBV18,TRBJ1-5,ASSPWGDQPQH
TRBV18,TRBJ1-1,ASSYTGGAEAF
TRBV12-3/TRBV12-4,TRBJ1-1,ASSLWGGVMAF
TRBV2,TRBJ2-1,ASSSGTGYTNEQF
TRBV4-3,TRBJ2-7,ASSLGLTYEQY
TRBV3-1/TRBV3-2,TRBJ2-7,ASSQSGGGSYEQY
TRBV4-2,TRBJ2-4,ASSQGLGGIQY
TRBV10-3,TRBJ2-3,AISARPGWSTDTQY
TRBV14,TRBJ1-3,ASSRSAWLASSGNTIY
TRBV10-3,TRBJ1-2,AISESRDYGYT
TRBV11-3,TRBJ2-5,ASSSGQGDEETQY
TRBV28,TRBJ1-2,ASSPGGLGYT
TRBV12-5,TRBJ2-5,ASQRGPQETQY